Each of the 25 T cell receptor beta chains below was sequenced from the same sample in a study of cytomegalovirus exposure and HLA in healthy donors. PCR amplification relied on 60 Vbeta primers (plus 13 Jbeta primers). Sequencing used immunoSEQ multiplex PCR; TCRdb keeps in-frame clones, though not all of them. This table has approximately 190,000 clones, roughly 87% appearing once. Specimen: PBMCs. The receptors derive from a boy between 2 and 10 years old in good health and CMV-seronegative.

The rearrangement joins TRBV28 to TRBJ1-2; D remains ambiguous. The germline V and J ends were trimmed by 3 bases and 5 bases, with 10 bases remaining between them. This CDR3 contains 13 residues. Germline CDR1 reads MDHEN; CDR2 reads SYDVKM. CDR3 loop: CASSFRGGYGYTF. As DNA, the CDR3 is TGTGCCAGCAGTTTCCGGGGTGGGTATGGCTACACCTTC.

V and J are TRBV5-1 and TRBJ2-7, with 9 bases fitting TRBD2. CDR1 is SGHRS, CDR2 YFSETQ, per germline. This CDR3 is 16 amino acids long. Trimming cost V 4 bases and J 2 bases; bases outside gene matches: 10. CDR3: CASSPRRLAGTYEQYF. Here the CDR3 DNA reads TGCGCCAGCAGCCCACGCAGGCTAGCGGGGACCTACGAGCAGTACTTC.

V gene TRBV5-1 combines with J gene TRBJ2-7; D might be TRBD1 (6 bases). Between the trimmed V and J ends, which lost 0 bases and 2 bases, there was a span of 27 bases. Germline CDR1 is SGHRS and CDR2 is YFSETQ. The CDR3 is made up of 20 amino acids. CDR3 in amino acids: CASSLDLEGGLKGKAYEQYF. The CDR3 DNA reads as TGCGCCAGCAGCTTGGATTTAGAAGGGGGTCTTAAAGGGAAAGCCTACGAGCAGTACTTC.

The rearrangement joins TRBV6-5 to TRBJ2-3; 8 bases line up with TRBD2. CDR3 length: 14 amino acids. V lost 6 bases, J lost 4 bases, and 6 bases stayed unmatched. Germline CDR1 MNHEY, CDR2 SVGAGI. The CDR3 spells CASSLSGSPDTQYF. CDR3 nucleotide sequence: TGTGCCAGCAGCCTCAGCGGGAGCCCAGATACGCAGTATTTT.

Here the CDR3 reads CASSLEEVRRDLNYGYTF. CDR3 nucleotides: TGTGCCAGCAGCTTAGAAGAGGTCAGGCGGGACCTTAACTATGGCTACACCTTC. The chain links TRBV7-8 to TRBJ1-2; maybe TRBD1 (5 bases). The CDR3 is 18 amino acids. Trimming removed 1 base at V and 1 base at J, with 19 bases between. In germline, CDR1 is SGHVS, CDR2 FQNEAQ.

The chain carries TRBV11-2 and TRBJ1-4; the D is unclear. Germline V lookup: CDR1 SGHAT, CDR2 FQNNGV. Between the trimmed V and J ends, which lost 2 bases and 8 bases, there was a span of 9 bases. The CDR3 consists of 13 residues. The CDR3 is CASSLLAQEKLFF. CDR3 nucleotides: TGTGCCAGCAGCTTATTGGCCCAAGAAAAACTGTTTTTT.

V and J are TRBV2 and TRBJ2-7; TRBD1 might be the D (6 bases). The CDR3 covers 13 residues. In germline, CDR1 is SNHLY, CDR2 FYNNEI. V was pared by 7 bases and J by 6 bases, with 16 bases between. The CDR3 reads CASIGTYWGEQYF. Written as DNA, the CDR3 is TGTGCCAGCATTGGGACATATTGGGGCGAGCAGTACTTC.

This clone was counted between two and nine times. V gene TRBV6-6 combines with J gene TRBJ2-5; TRBD1 might be the D (6 bases). Germline lookup yields CDR1 MNHNY and CDR2 SVGAGI (reference sequence). The V end was cut by 3 bases, the J end by 4 bases, with 12 bases between. CDR3 size: 14 residues. The CDR3 sequence is CASSYTGPLETQYF. The CDR3 DNA sequence: TGTGCCAGCAGTTATACAGGGCCCCTAGAGACCCAGTACTTC.

This clone has just one count. This chain connects TRBV5-1 to TRBJ2-5, with 9 nucleotides matching TRBD1. The junction had 7 bases not matched to a gene; V was cut back by 4 bases and J by 0 bases. This CDR3 comprises 16 residues. Germline V gene data show CDR1 as SGHRS and CDR2 as YFSETQ. CDR3 in amino acids: CASSPPGQGYQETQYF. The CDR3 nucleotides read TGCGCCAGCAGCCCGCCTGGACAGGGGTACCAAGAGACCCAGTACTTC. Full variable domain (missing parts from reference TRBV5-1 and TRBJ2-5): KAGVTQTPRYLIKTRGQQVTLSCSPISGHRSVSWYQQTPGQGLQFLFEYFSETQRNKGNFPGRFSGRQFSNSRSEMNVSTLELGDSALYLCASSPPGQGYQETQYFGPGTRLLVL.

The chain uses TRBV2 and TRBJ1-5; TRBD1 agrees at 7 bases. The CDR3 is made up of 14 amino acids. Germline trimming cut 5 bases from V and 5 bases from J; bases unmatched to any gene: 6. Germline CDR1 is SNHLY and CDR2 is FYNNEI. Here the CDR3 DNA reads TGTGCCAGCAGTCCCAGGGGGAACTATCAGCCCCAGCATTTT. Its translation is CASSPRGNYQPQHF.

This clone was seen only once. The chain employs TRBV27 and TRBJ2-3, with 12 bases that match TRBD2. V gave up 4 bases and J gave up 4 bases; unmatched junction bases: 0. The germline gives CDR1 MNHEY, CDR2 SMNVEV (reference sequence). The length of the CDR3 is 14 residues. The CDR3 region is CASSSSGGADTQYF. Here the CDR3 DNA reads TGTGCCAGCAGTTCTAGCGGGGGGGCAGATACGCAGTATTTT.

This chain uses TRBV9 with TRBJ1-2; 12 bases are a match to TRBD1. The V and J ends lost 4 bases and 7 bases, in that order; junction bases with no gene match: 8. CDR1 and CDR2 (germline): SGDLS, YYNGEE. The CDR3 totals 15 residues. The CDR3 DNA sequence: TGTGCCAGCAGCCCCGGGACAGGGGGCCTGGGTGGCTACACCTTC. Amino acids: CASSPGTGGLGGYTF. Full variable domain (outside the CDR3, taken from reference TRBV9 and TRBJ1-2): DSGVTQTPKHLITATGQRVTLRCSPRSGDLSVYWYQQSLDQGLQFLIQYYNGEERAKGNILERFSAQQFPDLHSELNLSSLELGDSALYFCASSPGTGGLGGYTFGSGTRLTVV.

CDR3 amino acids: CASSRTGVTEAFF. DNA for the CDR3: TGTGCCAGCAGTCGTACAGGGGTGACTGAAGCTTTCTTT. The V and J genes are TRBV27 and TRBJ1-1; 7 nucleotides agree with TRBD1. V gave up 5 bases and J gave up 5 bases; unmatched junction bases: 5. Germline V gene data show CDR1 as MNHEY and CDR2 as SMNVEV (reference sequence). This CDR3 has 13 amino acids.

The chain has TRBV7-6 and TRBJ2-7; D might be TRBD2 (6 bases). V gave up 5 bases and J gave up 2 bases, with 13 bases separating them. Looked up from germline, CDR1 is SGHVS and CDR2 is FNYEAQ. CDR3 length: 14 residues. In nucleotides, the CDR3 is TGTGCCAGCAGCCCTACTAGCAGCCCCTACGAGCAGTACTTC. Protein sequence: CASSPTSSPYEQYF.

This clone was seen only a few times. The chain couples TRBV19 to TRBJ1-4; 8 bases agree with TRBD1. J was trimmed by 8 bases and V by 5 bases; bases with no gene match: 22. CDR1 and CDR2 (germline): LNHDA, SQIVND (reference sequence). CDR3 length: 19 residues. The DNA for the CDR3 is TGTGCCAGTAGTCCTACTCGACCGGGACCCGGGACAGGCGGGGAAAAACTGTTTTTT. Translation gives CASSPTRPGPGTGGEKLFF.

V and J are TRBV6-5 and TRBJ1-5; D is uncertain. Trimming pared 5 bases from V and 6 bases from J, leaving 11 bases between. Germline values: CDR1 MNHEY, CDR2 SVGAGI. This CDR3 has 13 residues. CDR3 sequence reads: CASSEWSGQPQHF. In DNA, the CDR3 is TGTGCCAGCAGTGAATGGTCCGGTCAGCCCCAGCATTTT.

This sequence joins TRBV30 and TRBJ1-1; D remains unclear. V was clipped by 0 bases and J by 0 bases, with 5 bases between them. CDR1 and CDR2 from the germline V gene are GTSNPN and SVGIG (reference sequence). The CDR3 has 13 amino acids. The CDR3, as DNA: TGTGCCTGGAGTGTAAGCCTGAACACTGAAGCTTTCTTT. This gives the protein CAWSVSLNTEAFF.

The chain couples TRBV7-8 to TRBJ2-7, with 9 nucleotides matching TRBD1. The V and J ends lost 1 base and 3 bases, in that order; junction bases with no gene match: 4. This CDR3 has 15 residues. Germline-derived CDR1 and CDR2 are SGHVS and FQNEAQ. Written as DNA, the CDR3 is TGTGCCAGCAGCTTAGACAGGGGGCCAAACTACGAGCAGTACTTC. It codes for CASSLDRGPNYEQYF.

The chain is built from TRBV5-1 and TRBJ1-2, with D unresolved. The ends were cut back, 0 bases at V and 8 bases at J, with 11 bases in the middle. CDR3 length: 13 residues. Per the germline V gene, CDR1 is SGHRS and CDR2 is YFSETQ. CDR3 protein: CASSLGRMEGYTF. Written as DNA, the CDR3 is TGCGCCAGCAGCTTGGGACGGATGGAGGGCTACACCTTC. Drawing the rest from reference TRBV5-1 and TRBJ1-2, the complete variable domain is KAGVTQTPRYLIKTRGQQVTLSCSPISGHRSVSWYQQTPGQGLQFLFEYFSETQRNKGNFPGRFSGRQFSNSRSEMNVSTLELGDSALYLCASSLGRMEGYTFGSGTRLTVV.

The V and J genes are TRBV2 and TRBJ2-3, with 11 bases that match TRBD2. The CDR3 has 17 amino acids. The V gene's germline CDR1 is SNHLY and CDR2 FYNNEI. The V and J ends lost 8 bases and 0 bases, in that order; junction bases with no gene match: 10. This CDR3 reads CASLGTSGRSSTDTQYF. CDR3 DNA sequence: TGTGCCAGCCTCGGGACTAGCGGCCGATCTAGCACAGATACGCAGTATTTT.

This chain connects TRBV5-6 to TRBJ2-3; tentatively, D is TRBD1 (6 bases). CDR1 and CDR2 from the germline V gene are SGHDT and YYEEEE. The germline V and J ends were trimmed by 4 bases and 0 bases, with 15 bases remaining between them. This CDR3 comprises 16 residues. The CDR3 sequence: CASSGTTGISTDTQYF. The CDR3 region has the DNA TGTGCCAGCAGCGGGACCACAGGGATTAGCACAGATACGCAGTATTTT.

The rearrangement links TRBV5-6 to TRBJ1-2; 9 bases line up with TRBD1. The CDR3 extends over 17 amino acids. Germline CDR1 and CDR2: SGHDT and YYEEEE. Unmatched junction bases numbered 14, after V lost 4 bases and J lost 4 bases. The CDR3 loop reads CASSLALDRDRAYGYTF. In DNA, the CDR3 is TGTGCCAGCAGCCTGGCTTTAGACCGGGACAGGGCCTATGGCTACACCTTC.

The chain links TRBV5-1 to TRBJ2-3; D might be TRBD1 (6 bases). V was cut by 4 bases and J by 6 bases, with 18 bases left in between. This CDR3 spans 15 amino acids. In germline, CDR1 is SGHRS, CDR2 YFSETQ. CDR3 sequence: CASSEGHVGADTQYF. The CDR3 nucleotides read TGCGCCAGCAGCGAGGGACACGTAGGGGCTGATACGCAGTATTTT. The whole variable domain, filled in from reference TRBV5-1 and TRBJ2-3, reads KAGVTQTPRYLIKTRGQQVTLSCSPISGHRSVSWYQQTPGQGLQFLFEYFSETQRNKGNFPGRFSGRQFSNSRSEMNVSTLELGDSALYLCASSEGHVGADTQYFGPGTRLTVL.

The J gene is TRBJ2-2, the V gene TRBV10-3; the D is unclear. The CDR3 is made up of 15 amino acids. V gave up 9 bases and J gave up 1 base, with 15 bases separating them. Germline CDR1 ENHRY, CDR2 SYGVKD. CDR3 protein: CAISPTVGNTGELFF. The CDR3 DNA follows: TGTGCCATAAGTCCTACAGTGGGGAACACCGGGGAGCTGTTTTTT.

This sequence joins TRBV7-9 and TRBJ2-1, with 8 bases identical to TRBD2. With 5 bases clipped from V and 7 bases from J, the junction kept 10 bases outside the gene matches. From germline, CDR1 is SEHNR and CDR2 FQNEAQ (reference sequence). This CDR3 has 15 amino acids. The CDR3 loop is CASSLEGSGVNEQFF. CDR3 sequence (DNA): TGTGCCAGCAGCCTAGAGGGTAGCGGGGTAAATGAGCAGTTCTTC.